The present T cell receptor beta chain was sequenced within a study of OX40 agonist ivuxolimab in advanced cancers. V was clipped by 5 bases and J by 5 bases; unmatched bases: 5. Germline lookup yields CDR1 SGHNT and CDR2 YYREEE (reference sequence). There are 15 residues in the CDR3. Only in-frame clones appear in the TCRdb table, and some are missing; sequencing was by immunoSEQ multiplex PCR. Of some 11,000 clones in the sample, just under 90% were seen once. This sequence originates from an adult with an advanced solid tumor such as melanoma, head and neck, liver or kidney cancer. The sample in question was CD4+ or CD8+ T cells sorted from blood, obtained in a trial of the OX40 agonist ivuxolimab. The chain couples TRBV5-4 to TRBJ2-2, with 11 bases that match TRBD2. Here the CDR3 DNA reads TGTGCCAGCAGACTAGCGGGAGAACGAACCGGGGAGCTGTTTTTT. Translating gives CASRLAGERTGELFF.